A selection of T cell receptor beta chains follows, all from one sample in a study of blood T cell repertoires in COVID-19. Profiled with immunoSEQ multiplex PCR; TCRdb holds only in-frame clones, not every one. The sample holds 330,000 or so clones; about 87% are singletons and the top ten take around 9.9%. The sequencing sample was made of peripheral blood. The receptor source for this set is a man aged 30 to 45 with COVID-19, enrolled during active disease. The CDR3 runs from the conserved cysteine through the conserved F or W. The D gene is left open where the match is weak. Size is omitted from some rows. Given values are once, few, many or a class for expanded clones.

TRBJ2-1 13 - TRBV19 - TGTGCCAGTAGTGTAATAGTCTACAATGAGCAGTTCTTC CASSVIVYNEQFF
TRBJ2-3 13 - TRBV9 - TGTGCCAGCAGCGATGAGGATGGAGATACGCAGTATTTT CASSDEDGDTQYF
TRBJ2-1 15 - TRBV24-1 - TGTGCCACCAGTGATAGGGGCAGCCCGGACGATGAGCAGTTCTTC CATSDRGSPDDEQFF
TRBJ1-1 18 TRBD1 TRBV18 - TGTGCCAGCTCACCCCAAAGGACAGGGGCCTTCATGAACACTGAAGCTTTCTTT CASSPQRTGAFMNTEAFF
TRBJ1-2 14 - TRBV5-4 - TGTGCCAGCAGCTTGTTGGGGGGATTTTATGGCTACACCTTC CASSLLGGFYGYTF
TRBJ2-7 15 TRBD2 TRBV27 - TGTGCCAGCAGTTTATACGCGGGAGGGCCTTACGAGCAGTACTTC CASSLYAGGPYEQYF
TRBJ2-1 17 TRBD2 TRBV27 - TGTGCCAGCAGTTTATCATACGGACTAGCGTTAAACAATGAGCAGTTCTTC CASSLSYGLALNNEQFF
TRBJ1-2 13 - TRBV4-1 - TGCGCCAGCAGCCCCGACAGTTCACATGGCTACACCTTC CASSPDSSHGYTF
TRBJ2-3 15 TRBD1 TRBV18 - TGTGCCAGCTCCCGGACAGGGCCTAGCACAGATACGCAGTATTTT CASSRTGPSTDTQYF
TRBJ2-1 14 - TRBV7-2 - TGTGCCAGCAGCTCTTACGGGACAAACAATGAGCAGTTCTTC CASSSYGTNNEQFF
TRBJ1-5 15 TRBD1 TRBV16 - TGTGCCAGCAGCCAAGGGACAGGGAGCAATCAGCCCCAGCATTTT CASSQGTGSNQPQHF
TRBJ1-6 15 - TRBV5-1 - TGCGCCAGCAGCTTAGATGGGGCAGGGAATTCACCCCTCCACTTT CASSLDGAGNSPLHF
TRBJ2-1 13 - TRBV13 - TGTGCCAGCAGCCGGACAGCCTACAATGAGCAGTTCTTC CASSRTAYNEQFF
TRBJ2-5 14 - TRBV19 - TGTGCCAGTAGTATCTTGGGCCTGCAAGAGACCCAGTACTTC CASSILGLQETQYF
TRBJ2-1 16 TRBD2 TRBV9 - TGTGCCAGCAGCGTAGATCCAGCGGGAGGCCCCAATGAGCAGTTCTTC CASSVDPAGGPNEQFF
TRBJ2-5 16 TRBD2 TRBV11-2 - TGTGCCAGCAGCTTAGGACTAGCGGGGGCCCAAGAGACCCAGTACTTC CASSLGLAGAQETQYF
TRBJ2-7 13 - TRBV7-2 - TGTGCCAGCAGCTTTGGCCTCTCCTACGAGCAGTACTTC CASSFGLSYEQYF
TRBJ1-5 15 - TRBV5-1 - TGCGCCAGCAGCCCGTCGGGGGGAAACAATCAGCCCCAGCATTTT CASSPSGGNNQPQHF
TRBJ1-3 18 - TRBV7-6 - TGTGCCAGCAGCCCTACAGGGATCCCGTCGGGGAGTGGAAACACCATATATTTT CASSPTGIPSGSGNTIYF
TRBJ2-1 13 TRBD2 TRBV7-8 - TGTGCCAGCAGCGCACTAGCGGTTGATGAGCAGTTCTTC CASSALAVDEQFF
TRBJ2-7 15 - TRBV19 - TGTGCCAGTAGTATAATCAGCGGCAGGCTAAACGAGCAGTACTTC CASSIISGRLNEQYF
TRBJ2-3 16 TRBD2 TRBV24-1 - TGTGCCACCAGTGATGGGGGGGGGAGTCTTCGAAATACGCAGTATTTT CATSDGGGSLRNTQYF
TRBJ2-2 15 - TRBV5-5 - TGTGCCAGCAGTCAGGGACAACTGAACACCGGGGAGCTGTTTTTT CASSQGQLNTGELFF
TRBJ1-1 16 TRBD1 TRBV28 - TGTGCCAGCAGCTTAGCAGGGGGCTCCCTAAACACTGAAGCTTTCTTT CASSLAGGSLNTEAFF
TRBJ2-5 13 - TRBV18 - TGTGCCAGCCAAAGAGGGTTCCAAGAGACCCAGTACTTC CASQRGFQETQYF
TRBJ2-2 16 - TRBV24-1 - TGTGCCACCAGTGATTCGACAGGAGCGAACACCGGGGAGCTGTTTTTT CATSDSTGANTGELFF
TRBJ1-2 15 TRBD1 TRBV18 - TGTGCCAGCTCACCTGATACAGGGGAAAACTATGGCTACACCTTC CASSPDTGENYGYTF
TRBJ2-7 14 TRBD2 TRBV4-1 - TGCGCCAGCAGCCAGGGACTAGCGGGAGACGAGCAGTACTTC CASSQGLAGDEQYF
TRBJ1-3 17 - TRBV9 - TGTGCCAGCAGCGTTTCTACGAGGATGGAGTCTGGAAACACCATATATTTT CASSVSTRMESGNTIYF
TRBJ2-1 20 TRBD2 TRBV7-3 - TGTGCCAGCAGCCTTAAACCGGGACTAGCGGGAGGATGGACCTACAATGAGCAGTTCTTC CASSLKPGLAGGWTYNEQFF
TRBJ1-2 14 - TRBV6-5 - TGTGCCAGCAGTACGATCAGGAACCACTATGGCTACACCTTC CASSTIRNHYGYTF
TRBJ2-5 14 - TRBV28 - TGTGCCAGCAGCACCTTAACAGGAAAAGAGACCCAGTACTTC CASSTLTGKETQYF
TRBJ2-1 15 - TRBV24-1 - TGTGCCACCAGTGATTCTCGAGGACCAGGGAATGAGCAGTTCTTC CATSDSRGPGNEQFF
TRBJ2-1 13 - TRBV11-3 - TGTGCCAGCAGCTTAGGGCCGTGGAATGAGCAGTTCTTC CASSLGPWNEQFF
TRBJ2-4 16 TRBD2 TRBV19 - TGTGCCAGTAGTATGAGCGGGAGGGGGGCCAAAAACATTCAGTACTTC CASSMSGRGAKNIQYF
TRBJ1-3 19 - TRBV19 once TGTGCCAGCAGCCCAAACGGAGCAGGGCAGCCGAGCTCTGGAAACACCATATATTTT CASSPNGAGQPSSGNTIYF
TRBJ1-6 17 - TRBV27 - TGTGCCACTGCGTGGAGGTGGCAAAGGTCCTATAATTCACCCCTCCACTTT CATAWRWQRSYNSPLHF
TRBJ2-6 17 TRBD1 TRBV4-3 - TGCGCCAGCAGCCAAGATCGCGGACAGGGAGGGGCCAACGTCCTGACTTTC CASSQDRGQGGANVLTF
TRBJ1-1 14 TRBD1 TRBV13 once TGTGCCAGCAGCTTGGACAGGGTTGTCACTGAAGCTTTCTTT CASSLDRVVTEAFF
TRBJ2-5 17 - TRBV24-1 - TGTGCCACCAGTGATAGGACTCGAGGTGGCTTTCAAGAGACCCAGTACTTC CATSDRTRGGFQETQYF
TRBJ1-2 14 TRBD1 TRBV28 - TGTGCCAGCAGTTTATTCGGGACAGGGGTTGGCTACACCTTC CASSLFGTGVGYTF
TRBJ1-2 17 TRBD1 TRBV15 - TGTGCCACCAGCAGAGACCCAACGACAGGGACTCTCTATGGCTACACCTTC CATSRDPTTGTLYGYTF
TRBJ2-1 12 TRBD2 TRBV29-1 - TGCAGCGTCGCGGGAGGGTCCAATGAGCAGTTCTTC CSVAGGSNEQFF
TRBJ1-2 15 TRBD1 TRBV6-6 once TGTGCCAGCAGTTATTTCAGGGACAGTACCTATGGCTACACCTTC CASSYFRDSTYGYTF
TRBJ2-3 16 TRBD2 TRBV2 - TGTGCCAGCAGTGGTCCGGGACTAGCGGGACCAGATACGCAGTATTTT CASSGPGLAGPDTQYF
TRBJ2-1 14 - TRBV19 few TGTGCCAGTAGTGAACAGATTTCCTACAATGAGCAGTTCTTC CASSEQISYNEQFF
TRBJ2-5 14 TRBD2 TRBV7-2 - TGTGCCAGCAGCCCCGGGGGGGCAGGGGAGACCCAGTACTTC CASSPGGAGETQYF
TRBJ1-6 15 TRBD1 TRBV2 - TGTGCCAGCAGGAGGACAGGGGGCCATAATTCACCCCTCCACTTT CASRRTGGHNSPLHF
TRBJ1-3 16 - TRBV6-6 many TGTGCCAGCAGTTACGGCGCAGGGGAAACTGGAAACACCATATATTTT CASSYGAGETGNTIYF
TRBJ2-5 16 TRBD2 TRBV5-4 once TGTGCCAGCAGCTTGGAGTCTAGCGGAATCCAAGAGACCCAGTACTTC CASSLESSGIQETQYF
TRBJ1-1 14 - TRBV9 - TGTGCCAGCAGCGTTCGGGAGGGGAACACTGAAGCTTTCTTT CASSVREGNTEAFF
TRBJ2-7 14 - TRBV5-1 - TGCGCCAGCAGCTTGGGACAGGCCCTCTACGAGCAGTACTTC CASSLGQALYEQYF